What follows describes a single T cell receptor (beta chain). The data stem from a study of T cell changes during pregnancy in multiple sclerosis. Method: immunoSEQ multiplex PCR; TCRdb's copy keeps in-frame clones and lacks some. The top ten hold 0.7% to 0.75% of the sample, which has around 31,000 clones, around 88% seen once. V lost 2 bases and J lost 1, with 8 bases in between. Germline CDR1 reads SGHDT; CDR2 reads YYEEEE. This CDR3 spans 14 amino acids. The chain employs TRBV5-6 and TRBJ2-3; no clear D. The TCR sequence derives from a female donor in good health, enrolled as a control in a pregnancy study. The material was CD4+ T cells from peripheral blood mononuclear cells, obtained in the first trimester of pregnancy. CDR3 bases: TGTGCCAGCAGCTTTCGAAGCGGCACAGATACGCAGTATTTT. It yields the protein CASSFRSGTDTQYF.